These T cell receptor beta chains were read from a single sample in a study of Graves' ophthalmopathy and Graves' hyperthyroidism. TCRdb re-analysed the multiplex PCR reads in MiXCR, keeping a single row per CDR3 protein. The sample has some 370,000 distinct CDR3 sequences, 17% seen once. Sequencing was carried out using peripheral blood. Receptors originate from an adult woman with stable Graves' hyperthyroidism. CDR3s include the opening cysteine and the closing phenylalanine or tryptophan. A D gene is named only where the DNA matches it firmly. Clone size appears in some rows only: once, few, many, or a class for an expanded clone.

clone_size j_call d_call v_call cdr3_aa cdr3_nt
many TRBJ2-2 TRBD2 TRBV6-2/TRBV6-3 CASSSLAGTGELFF TGTGCCAGCAGTTCACTAGCGGGAACCGGGGAGCTGTTTTTT
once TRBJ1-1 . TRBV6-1 CASSVHTGNTEAFF TGTGCCAGCAGTGTTCATACAGGGAACACTGAAGCTTTCTTT
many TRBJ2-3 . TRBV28 CASSFTGASLVHTDTQYF TGTGCCAGCAGTTTCACGGGGGCGTCGTTGGTCCACACAGATACGCAGTATTTT
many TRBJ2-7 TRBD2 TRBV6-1 CASRAGTSGSRQYF TGTGCCAGCAGAGCCGGGACTAGCGGGAGCAGACAGTACTTC
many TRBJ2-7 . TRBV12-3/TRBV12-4 CASSLEDGSYEQYF TGTGCCAGCAGTTTGGAGGACGGCTCCTACGAGCAGTACTTC
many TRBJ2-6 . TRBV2 CASSDVSLGANVLTF TGTGCCAGCAGTGATGTGTCTCTTGGGGCCAACGTCCTGACTTTC
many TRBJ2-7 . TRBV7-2 CASRPGGLTYEQYF TGTGCCAGCAGGCCCGGGGGCCTGACCTACGAGCAGTACTTC
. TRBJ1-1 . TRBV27 CASIGSTEAFF TGTGCCAGCATAGGGTCCACTGAAGCTTTCTTT
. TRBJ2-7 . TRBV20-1 CSARVLNSYEQYF TGCAGTGCTAGAGTTCTCAACTCCTACGAGCAGTACTTC
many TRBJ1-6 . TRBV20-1 CSASRGGGSSPLHF TGCAGTGCTAGCCGCGGGGGCGGCAGTTCACCCCTCCACTTT
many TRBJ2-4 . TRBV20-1 CSARDLAAKNIQYF TGCAGTGCTAGAGATTTGGCAGCCAAAAACATTCAGTACTTC
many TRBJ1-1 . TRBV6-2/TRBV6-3 CASSLRARLNTEAFF TGTGCCAGCAGCCTAAGGGCCAGACTGAACACTGAAGCTTTCTTT
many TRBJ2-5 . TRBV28 CASSFDSGMGIETQYF TGTGCCAGCAGTTTCGACTCTGGTATGGGAATTGAGACCCAGTACTTC
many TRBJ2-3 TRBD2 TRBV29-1 CSVDVSRGRGRVEDTQYF TGCAGCGTTGATGTTAGTAGGGGCCGCGGGAGAGTGGAAGATACGCAGTATTTT
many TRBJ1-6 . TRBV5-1 CASSLAEQVQGWPLHF TGCGCCAGCAGCTTGGCCGAACAGGTGCAAGGTTGGCCCCTCCACTTT
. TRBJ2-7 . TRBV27 CASSSGHNMYEQYF TGTGCCAGCAGTTCGGGACACAATATGTACGAGCAGTACTTC
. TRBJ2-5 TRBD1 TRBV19 CASSGRDRGFQETQYF TGTGCCAGTAGTGGGCGGGACAGGGGGTTCCAAGAGACCCAGTACTTC
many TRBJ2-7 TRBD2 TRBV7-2 CASSLGLTTSYEQYF TGTGCCAGCAGCTTGGGACTAACGACCTCCTACGAGCAGTACTTC
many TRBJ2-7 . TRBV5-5 CASSPPSHEQYF TGTGCCAGCAGCCCACCGTCGCACGAGCAGTACTTC
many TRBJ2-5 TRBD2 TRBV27 CASSLSRLAGAPGETQYF TGTGCCAGCAGTTTATCGAGACTAGCGGGAGCGCCAGGAGAGACCCAGTACTTC
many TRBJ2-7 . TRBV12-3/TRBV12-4 CASRLESTGNYEQYF TGTGCCAGCAGGCTGGAGTCCACAGGGAACTACGAGCAGTACTTC
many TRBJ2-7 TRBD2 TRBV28 CASSPGLAGGYEQYF TGTGCCAGCAGTCCAGGACTAGCGGGAGGCTACGAGCAGTACTTC
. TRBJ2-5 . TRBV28 CASRRGALEETQYF TGTGCCAGCAGACGGGGGGCGCTAGAAGAGACCCAGTACTTC